One and the same sample provided the 13 T cell receptor beta chains below, sequenced in a study of T cells in Graves' hyperthyroidism and ophthalmopathy. The CDR3 regions of TCR beta were amplified from RNA transcripts. In the first-round RT-PCR of the TCR CDR3, the HTBI primer set was used. MiXCR was run by TCRdb on the multiplex PCR reads, yielding one entry per CDR3 protein. The sample records about 590,000 distinct CDR3 sequences, about 15% being singletons. Sequenced input: blood. These receptors were collected from a woman aged 25 to 39 with Graves' hyperthyroidism.

This clonotype was recorded at least ten times. The J gene is TRBJ1-1, the V gene TRBV18, with 7 bases fitting TRBD1. The trim removed 4 bases at V and 5 bases at J, leaving 10 bases unmatched. The CDR3 has 15 residues. Germline loops: CDR1 KGHSH, CDR2 LQKENI. DNA for the CDR3: TGTGCCAGCTCACGACTCGACAGGGAAGGGACTGAAGCTTTCTTT. It encodes CASSRLDREGTEAFF.

The J gene is TRBJ1-6, the V gene TRBV25-1; TRBD1 matches at 7 bases. The germline V gene has CDR1 MGHDK and CDR2 SYGVNS. V was clipped by 5 bases and J by 6 bases; unmatched bases: 7. The CDR3 spans 15 residues. Written as DNA, the CDR3 is TGTGCCAGCAGTCCCGTGACAGGGATTAATTCACCCCTCCACTTT. This codes for CASSPVTGINSPLHF.

This clonotype was seen more than once but under ten times. The CDR3 bases are TGTGCCAGCAGTCTAAGGACAGCTAGTGGGTTCACTAGCACAGATACGCAGTATTTT. It encodes CASSLRTASGFTSTDTQYF. The chain joins TRBV27 to TRBJ2-3, with D perhaps TRBD1 (6 bases). The CDR3 sequence is 19 residues long. The germline gives CDR1 MNHEY, CDR2 SMNVEV (reference sequence). V lost 5 bases, J lost 0 bases, and 24 bases lay in between.

The chain uses TRBV20-1 and TRBJ2-7; D is ambiguous. V shed 2 bases and J shed 7 bases, with 15 bases lying between them. This CDR3 is built from 13 residues. Looked up from germline, CDR1 is DFQATT and CDR2 is SNEGSKA (reference sequence). CDR3 DNA: TGCAGTGCTAGACTAGACTCCAACTTAGAGCAGTACTTC. Protein sequence: CSARLDSNLEQYF.

The V gene is TRBV27, the J gene TRBJ2-2, with 12 bases aligning to TRBD2. The CDR3 has 16 residues. With 5 bases clipped from V and 7 bases from J, the junction kept 8 bases outside the gene matches. Per the germline V gene, CDR1 is MNHEY and CDR2 is SMNVEV (reference sequence). CDR3 DNA sequence: TGTGCCAGCAGTACGACTAGCGGGAGTGCAAGCGGGGAGCTGTTTTTT. It specifies CASSTTSGSASGELFF.

This clonotype was picked up many times. This chain connects TRBV10-3 to TRBJ2-3, with 11 bases fitting TRBD1. Trimming removed 7 bases from V and 4 bases from J; junction bases left unmatched: 4. The V gene's germline CDR1 is ENHRY and CDR2 SYGVKD. The CDR3 has 14 residues. CDR3 in amino acids: CAIKLGQGADTQYF. The CDR3 nucleotides are TGTGCCATCAAATTGGGACAGGGGGCAGATACGCAGTATTTT.

At least ten counts were recorded for this clonotype. The rearrangement links TRBV7-9 to TRBJ1-2; 7 nucleotides agree with TRBD1. Germline CDR1 reads SEHNR; CDR2 reads FQNEAQ (reference sequence). With V trimmed by 5 bases and J by 3 bases, 6 bases remained unmatched. This CDR3 spans 14 amino acids. The CDR3: CASSRGDSHYGYTF. CDR3 sequence (DNA): TGTGCCAGCAGCAGAGGGGACAGCCACTATGGCTACACCTTC.

This clonotype was seen ten or more times. The chain is built from TRBV12-3 or TRBV12-4 and TRBJ1-2; D uncertain. The CDR3 runs 14 residues. V was cut by 1 base and J by 2 bases, with 8 bases left in between. CDR3 amino acids: CASSLVSGNYGYTF. CDR3 DNA sequence: TGTGCCAGCAGTTTAGTCTCGGGGAACTATGGCTACACCTTC.

This clonotype was counted at least ten times. This chain joins TRBV5-1 and TRBJ2-1; 13 nucleotides align to TRBD2. Germline V gene lookup returns CDR1 SGHRS and CDR2 YFSETQ. Trimming removed 2 bases from V and 9 bases from J; junction bases left unmatched: 5. The CDR3 spans 15 residues. In DNA form, the CDR3 reads TGCGCCAGCAGCTTTGGGACTAGCGGGATAGGTGAGCAGTTCTTC. Protein product: CASSFGTSGIGEQFF.

The sample holds many counts of this clonotype. The genes are TRBV11-2 and TRBJ1-3, with D unclear. V lost 0 bases, J lost 0 bases, and 6 bases lay in between. There are 15 residues in the CDR3. CDR1 is SGHAT and CDR2 is FQNNGV in the germline V gene. The CDR3 region is CASSLEHSSGNTIYF. The CDR3 nucleotides read TGTGCCAGCAGCTTAGAGCACAGCTCTGGAAACACCATATATTTT.

This clonotype was detected only a few times. This chain joins TRBV6-5 and TRBJ1-1; no clear D gene. The CDR3 is 15 amino acids. Germline CDR1 and CDR2: MNHEY and SVGAGI. With 3 bases removed from V and 1 base from J, the gap between germline ends came to 12 bases. CDR3 nucleotides: TGTGCCAGCAGTTATCACCGGATAAAGAACACTGAAGCTTTCTTT. Its protein product is CASSYHRIKNTEAFF.

V is TRBV5-1 and J is TRBJ1-1; D is uncertain. This CDR3 region has 14 residues. Germline CDR1 reads SGHRS; CDR2 reads YFSETQ. Trimming removed 5 bases at V and 1 base at J, with 12 bases between. CDR3 protein: CASSPAAWNTEAFF. The CDR3 DNA follows: TGCGCCAGCAGTCCAGCGGCTTGGAACACTGAAGCTTTCTTT. Full variable domain (outside the CDR3, taken from reference TRBV5-1 and TRBJ1-1): KAGVTQTPRYLIKTRGQQVTLSCSPISGHRSVSWYQQTPGQGLQFLFEYFSETQRNKGNFPGRFSGRQFSNSRSEMNVSTLELGDSALYLCASSPAAWNTEAFFGQGTRLTVV.

The genes are TRBV10-2 and TRBJ2-7; TRBD1 is a possible D gene (6 bases). Germline lookup yields CDR1 WSHSY and CDR2 SAAADI. This CDR3 is built from 12 residues. V was cut by 2 bases and J by 7 bases, with 9 bases left in between. CDR3 DNA: TGCGCCAGCAGTGAGCCAAGGGGGGAGCAGTACTTC. This codes for CASSEPRGEQYF.